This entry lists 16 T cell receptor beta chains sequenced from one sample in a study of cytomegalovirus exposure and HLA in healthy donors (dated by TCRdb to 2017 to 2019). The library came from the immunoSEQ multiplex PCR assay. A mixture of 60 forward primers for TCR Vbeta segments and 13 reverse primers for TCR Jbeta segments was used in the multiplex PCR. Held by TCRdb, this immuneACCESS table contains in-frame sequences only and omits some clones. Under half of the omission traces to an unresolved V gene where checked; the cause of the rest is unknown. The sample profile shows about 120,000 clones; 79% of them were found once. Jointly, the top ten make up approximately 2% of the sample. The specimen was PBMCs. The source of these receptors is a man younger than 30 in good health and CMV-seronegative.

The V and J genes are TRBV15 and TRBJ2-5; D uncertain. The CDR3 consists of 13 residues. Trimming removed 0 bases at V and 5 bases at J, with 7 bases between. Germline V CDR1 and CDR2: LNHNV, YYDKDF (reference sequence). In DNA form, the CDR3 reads TGTGCCACCAGCAGAGATTTTAGCGAGACCCAGTACTTC. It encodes CATSRDFSETQYF.

CDR3 region: CSVEIPPPPSSTGGVSGNTIYF. The CDR3 bases are TGCAGCGTTGAAATCCCCCCTCCCCCCTCCTCGACAGGGGGCGTCTCTGGAAACACCATATATTTT. The V call is TRBV29-1, the J call TRBJ1-3, with 10 bases aligning to TRBD1. The J segment lost 0 bases and the V segment lost 2 bases, leaving 22 bases of the junction unmatched. The CDR3 has 22 amino acids. Germline CDR1 and CDR2: SQVTM and ANQGSEA.

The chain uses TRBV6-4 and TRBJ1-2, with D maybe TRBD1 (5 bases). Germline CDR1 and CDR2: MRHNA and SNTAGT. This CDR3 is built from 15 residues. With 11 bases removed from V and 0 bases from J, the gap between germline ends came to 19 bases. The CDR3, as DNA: TGTGCCGGGTCCGGGAGGGGCACTTCTAACTATGGCTACACCTTC. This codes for CAGSGRGTSNYGYTF.

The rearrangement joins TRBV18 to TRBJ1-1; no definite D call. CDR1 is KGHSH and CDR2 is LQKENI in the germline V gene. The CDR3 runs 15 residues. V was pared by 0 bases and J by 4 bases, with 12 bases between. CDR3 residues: CASSPPRGKRTEAFF. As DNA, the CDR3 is TGTGCCAGCTCACCACCGCGCGGGAAACGCACTGAAGCTTTCTTT.

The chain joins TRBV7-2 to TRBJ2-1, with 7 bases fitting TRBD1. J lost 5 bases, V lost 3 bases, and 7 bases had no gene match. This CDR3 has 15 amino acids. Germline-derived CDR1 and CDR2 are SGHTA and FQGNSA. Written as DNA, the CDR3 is TGTGCCAGCAGCTTGGACCGGGACAGCCACAATGAGCAGTTCTTC. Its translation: CASSLDRDSHNEQFF.

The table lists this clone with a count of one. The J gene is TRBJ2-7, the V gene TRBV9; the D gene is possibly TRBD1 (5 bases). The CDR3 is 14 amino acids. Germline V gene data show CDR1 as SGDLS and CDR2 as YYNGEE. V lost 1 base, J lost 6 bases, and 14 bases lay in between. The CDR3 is CASSVLQANGEQYF. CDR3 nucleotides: TGTGCCAGCAGCGTATTACAGGCTAACGGCGAGCAGTACTTC.

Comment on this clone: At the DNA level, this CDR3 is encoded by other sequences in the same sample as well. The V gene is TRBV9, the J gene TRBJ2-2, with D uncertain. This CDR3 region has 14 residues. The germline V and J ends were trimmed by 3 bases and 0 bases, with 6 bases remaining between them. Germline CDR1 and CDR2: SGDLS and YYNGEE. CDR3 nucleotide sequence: TGTGCCAGCAGCGAAGAGGCGAACACCGGGGAGCTGTTTTTT. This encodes CASSEEANTGELFF.

CDR3 DNA: TGTGCCAGCATCGGACCAGGGGGCTCTGGCTACACCTTC. Residues: CASIGPGGSGYTF. The chain employs TRBV6-5 and TRBJ1-2; 8 nucleotides align to TRBD1. The V and J ends lost 7 bases and 7 bases, in that order; junction bases with no gene match: 8. The CDR3 covers 13 residues. The germline V gene has CDR1 MNHEY and CDR2 SVGAGI.

The CDR3 DNA reads TGTGCCAGCAGCGCAAGACTAGCGGGAGAGCAGTTCTTC. It is translated as CASSARLAGEQFF. The rearrangement joins TRBV9 to TRBJ2-1; 11 nucleotides line up with TRBD2. CDR1 and CDR2 from the germline V gene are SGDLS and YYNGEE. CDR3 length equals 13 residues. After removal of 3 bases from V and 10 bases from J, the junction contained 3 bases not matched to a gene.

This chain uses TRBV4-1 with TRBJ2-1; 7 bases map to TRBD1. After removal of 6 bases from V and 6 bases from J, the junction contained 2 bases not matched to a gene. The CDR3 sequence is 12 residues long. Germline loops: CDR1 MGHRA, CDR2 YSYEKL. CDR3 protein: CASRYRGNEQFF. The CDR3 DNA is TGCGCCAGCAGGTACAGGGGCAATGAGCAGTTCTTC.

The CDR3 coding sequence is TGTGCCAGCAGGAAAGCTAGCGGGAGGTTGGATACGCAGTATTTT. It codes for CASRKASGRLDTQYF. The chain joins TRBV6-5 to TRBJ2-3, with 11 nucleotides matching TRBD2. With 6 bases clipped from V and 6 bases from J, the junction kept 8 bases outside the gene matches. CDR1 and CDR2 (germline): MNHEY, SVGAGI. CDR3 length equals 15 residues.

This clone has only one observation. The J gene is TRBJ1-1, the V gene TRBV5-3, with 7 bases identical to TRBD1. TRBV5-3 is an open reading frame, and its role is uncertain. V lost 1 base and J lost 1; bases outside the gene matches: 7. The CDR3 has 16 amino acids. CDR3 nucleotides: TGTGCCAGAAGCTTGAAACGGGGACAGTCGAACACTGAAGCTTTCTTT. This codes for CARSLKRGQSNTEAFF.

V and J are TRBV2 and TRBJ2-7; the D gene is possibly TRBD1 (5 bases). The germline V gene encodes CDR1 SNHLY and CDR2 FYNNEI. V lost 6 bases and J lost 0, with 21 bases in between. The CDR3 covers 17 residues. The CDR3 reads CASSQEPQGGSSYEQYF. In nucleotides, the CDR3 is TGTGCCAGCAGCCAAGAGCCCCAGGGCGGTAGCTCCTACGAGCAGTACTTC.

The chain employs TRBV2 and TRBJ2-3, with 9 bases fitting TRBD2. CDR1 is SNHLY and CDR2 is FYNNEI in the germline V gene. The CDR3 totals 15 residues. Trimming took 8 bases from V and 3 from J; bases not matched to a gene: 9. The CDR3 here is CASARAGGYTDTQYF. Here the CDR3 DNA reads TGTGCCAGCGCGAGAGCGGGAGGATATACAGATACGCAGTATTTT.

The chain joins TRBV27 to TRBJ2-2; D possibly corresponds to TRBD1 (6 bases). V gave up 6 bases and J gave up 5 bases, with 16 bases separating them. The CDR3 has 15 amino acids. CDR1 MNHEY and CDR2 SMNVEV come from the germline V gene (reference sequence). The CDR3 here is CASRFQRQVTGELFF. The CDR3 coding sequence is TGTGCCAGCAGATTCCAGCGACAGGTGACCGGGGAGCTGTTTTTT.

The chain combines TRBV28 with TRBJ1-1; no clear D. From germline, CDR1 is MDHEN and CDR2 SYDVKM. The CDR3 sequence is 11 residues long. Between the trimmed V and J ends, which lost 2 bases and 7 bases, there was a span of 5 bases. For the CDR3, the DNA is TGTGCCAGCAGTTTACAACTTGAAGCTTTCTTT. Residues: CASSLQLEAFF. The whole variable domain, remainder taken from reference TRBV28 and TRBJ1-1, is DVKVTQSSRYLVKRTGEKVFLECVQDMDHENMFWYRQDPGLGLRLIYFSYDVKMKEKGDIPEGYSVSREKKERFSLILESASTNQTSMYLCASSLQLEAFFGQGTRLTVV.